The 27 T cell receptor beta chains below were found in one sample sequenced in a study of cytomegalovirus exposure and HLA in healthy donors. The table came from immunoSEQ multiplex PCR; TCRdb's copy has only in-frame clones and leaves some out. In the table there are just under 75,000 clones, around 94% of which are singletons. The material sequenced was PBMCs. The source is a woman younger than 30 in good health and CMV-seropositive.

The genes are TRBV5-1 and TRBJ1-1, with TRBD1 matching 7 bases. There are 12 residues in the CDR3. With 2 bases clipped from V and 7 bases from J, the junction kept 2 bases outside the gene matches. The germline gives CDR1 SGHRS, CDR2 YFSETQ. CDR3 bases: TGCGCCAGCAGCTTTGGGACAGTTGAAGCTTTCTTT. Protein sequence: CASSFGTVEAFF.

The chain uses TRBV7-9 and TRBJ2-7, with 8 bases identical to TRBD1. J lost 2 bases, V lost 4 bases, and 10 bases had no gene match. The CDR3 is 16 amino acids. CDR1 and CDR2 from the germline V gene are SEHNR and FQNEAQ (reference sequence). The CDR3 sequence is CASSSILGTGAYEQYF. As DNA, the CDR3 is TGTGCCAGCAGCTCCATTCTTGGGACAGGCGCCTACGAGCAGTACTTC.

The CDR3: CSVDPVEGLEKLFF. CDR3 nucleotides: TGCAGCGTTGACCCAGTGGAAGGACTTGAAAAACTGTTTTTT. This chain joins TRBV29-1 and TRBJ1-4, with D hard to call. The CDR3 contains 14 residues. Trimming removed 3 bases at V and 7 bases at J, with 15 bases between. Per germline, CDR1 SQVTM and CDR2 ANQGSEA.

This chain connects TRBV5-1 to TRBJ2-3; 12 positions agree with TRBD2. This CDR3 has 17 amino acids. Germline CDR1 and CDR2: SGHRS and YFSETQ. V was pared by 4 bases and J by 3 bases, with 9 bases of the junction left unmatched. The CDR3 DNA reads TGCGCCAGCAGCCTGGGACTAGCGGGTCGAAGAACAGATACGCAGTATTTT. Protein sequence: CASSLGLAGRRTDTQYF.

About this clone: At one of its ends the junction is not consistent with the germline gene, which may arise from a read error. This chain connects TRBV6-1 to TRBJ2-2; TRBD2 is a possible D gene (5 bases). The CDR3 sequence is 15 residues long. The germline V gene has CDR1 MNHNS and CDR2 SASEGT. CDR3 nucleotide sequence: TGTGCCAGCATTGAAGGAGGATCGAACACCGGGGAGCTGTTTTTT. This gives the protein CASIEGGSNTGELFF.

CDR3 nucleotides: TGTGCCAGCAGCGGGCGGACTAGCGGGGTTTCCGGGGAGCTGTTTTTT. It yields the protein CASSGRTSGVSGELFF. The V call is TRBV9, the J call TRBJ2-2, with 12 nucleotides matching TRBD2. Trimming at V came to 3 bases and at J to 6 bases, leaving 6 bases not matched to a gene. Germline V lookup: CDR1 SGDLS, CDR2 YYNGEE. The CDR3 runs 16 residues. Complete variable domain (other parts from reference TRBV9 and TRBJ2-2): DSGVTQTPKHLITATGQRVTLRCSPRSGDLSVYWYQQSLDQGLQFLIQYYNGEERAKGNILERFSAQQFPDLHSELNLSSLELGDSALYFCASSGRTSGVSGELFFGEGSRLTVL.

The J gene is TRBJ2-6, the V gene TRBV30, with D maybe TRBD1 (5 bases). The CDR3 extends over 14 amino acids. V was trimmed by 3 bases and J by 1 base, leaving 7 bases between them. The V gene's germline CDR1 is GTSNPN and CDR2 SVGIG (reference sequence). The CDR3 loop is CAWRQDSGANVLTF. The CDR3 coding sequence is TGTGCCTGGAGACAGGATTCTGGGGCCAACGTCCTGACTTTC.

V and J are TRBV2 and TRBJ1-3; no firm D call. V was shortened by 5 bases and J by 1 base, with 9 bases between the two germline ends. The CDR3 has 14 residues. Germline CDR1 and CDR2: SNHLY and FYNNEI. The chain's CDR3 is CASSLRGSGNTIYF. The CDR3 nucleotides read TGTGCCAGCAGTTTACGGGGTTCTGGAAACACCATATATTTT.

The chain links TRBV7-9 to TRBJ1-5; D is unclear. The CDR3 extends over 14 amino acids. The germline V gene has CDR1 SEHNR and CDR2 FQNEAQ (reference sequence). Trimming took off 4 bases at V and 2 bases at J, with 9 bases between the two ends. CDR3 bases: TGTGCCAGCAGCTGGTCGGGAGGCAATCAGCCCCAGCATTTT. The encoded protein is CASSWSGGNQPQHF.

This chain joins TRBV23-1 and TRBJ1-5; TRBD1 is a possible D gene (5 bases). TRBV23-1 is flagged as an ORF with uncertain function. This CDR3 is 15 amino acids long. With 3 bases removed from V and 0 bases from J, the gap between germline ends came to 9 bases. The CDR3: CASSHQTDSNQPQHF. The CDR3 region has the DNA TGCGCCAGCAGTCACCAGACAGATAGCAATCAGCCCCAGCATTTT.

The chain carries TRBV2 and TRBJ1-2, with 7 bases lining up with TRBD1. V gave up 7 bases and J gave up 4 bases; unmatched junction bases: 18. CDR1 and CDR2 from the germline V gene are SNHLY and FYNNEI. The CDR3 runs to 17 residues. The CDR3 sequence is CASTEAGTAYGGYGYTF. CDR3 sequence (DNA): TGTGCCAGCACCGAAGCCGGGACAGCATACGGGGGCTATGGCTACACCTTC.

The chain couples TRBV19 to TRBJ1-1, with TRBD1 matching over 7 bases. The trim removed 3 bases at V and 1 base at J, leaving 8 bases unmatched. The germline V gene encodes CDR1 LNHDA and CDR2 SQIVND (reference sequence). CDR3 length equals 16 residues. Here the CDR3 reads CASSMPLGQTNTEAFF. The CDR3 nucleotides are TGTGCCAGTAGTATGCCCCTGGGACAGACGAACACTGAAGCTTTCTTT. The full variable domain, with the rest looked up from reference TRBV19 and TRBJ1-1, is DGGITQSPKYLFRKEGQNVTLSCEQNLNHDAMYWYRQDPGQGLRLIYYSQIVNDFQKGDIAEGYSVSREKKESFPLTVTSAQKNPTAFYLCASSMPLGQTNTEAFFGQGTRLTVV.

Here the CDR3 DNA reads TGCGCCAGCAGCCGAGGACTAGCGGGTGATATCAATGAGCAGTTCTTC. The encoded protein is CASSRGLAGDINEQFF. The V gene is TRBV4-1, the J gene TRBJ2-1, with 11 nucleotides matching TRBD2. The V segment lost 4 bases and the J segment 6 bases; nucleotides outside the gene matches: 8. The CDR3 runs 16 residues. The germline CDR1 and CDR2 sequences are MGHRA and YSYEKL.

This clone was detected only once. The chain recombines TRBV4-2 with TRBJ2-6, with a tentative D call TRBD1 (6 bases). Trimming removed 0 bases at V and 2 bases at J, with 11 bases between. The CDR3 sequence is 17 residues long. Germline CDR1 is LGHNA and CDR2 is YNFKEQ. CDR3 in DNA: TGTGCCAGCAGCCAAGATATAAAGGGGGCTGGGGCCAACGTCCTGACTTTC. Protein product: CASSQDIKGAGANVLTF.

CDR3 region: CASSLGRGREANEKLFF. CDR3 in DNA: TGCGCCAGCAGCTTGGGCAGGGGGCGCGAGGCTAATGAAAAACTGTTTTTT. The chain is built from TRBV5-1 and TRBJ1-4; TRBD1 agrees at 8 bases. CDR1 and CDR2 (germline): SGHRS, YFSETQ. This CDR3 has 17 amino acids. V dropped 0 bases and J dropped 3; count of bases not matched to a gene: 7.

The CDR3 DNA reads TGTGCCACCCTATCGGGGGGGGCAACAGAGACCCAGTACTTC. It codes for CATLSGGATETQYF. The V gene is TRBV2, the J gene TRBJ2-5, with TRBD2 matching 8 bases. The CDR3 runs 14 residues. V lost 10 bases to trimming and J lost 4 bases; unmatched junction nucleotides: 11. CDR1 and CDR2 (germline): SNHLY, FYNNEI.

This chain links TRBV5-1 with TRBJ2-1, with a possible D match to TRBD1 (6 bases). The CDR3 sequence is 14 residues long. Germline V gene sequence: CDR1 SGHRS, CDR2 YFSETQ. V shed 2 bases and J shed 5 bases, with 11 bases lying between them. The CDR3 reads CASSFPDRNNEQFF. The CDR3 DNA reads TGCGCCAGCAGCTTCCCGGACAGAAACAATGAGCAGTTCTTC. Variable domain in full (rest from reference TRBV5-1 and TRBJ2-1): KAGVTQTPRYLIKTRGQQVTLSCSPISGHRSVSWYQQTPGQGLQFLFEYFSETQRNKGNFPGRFSGRQFSNSRSEMNVSTLELGDSALYLCASSFPDRNNEQFFGPGTRLTVL.

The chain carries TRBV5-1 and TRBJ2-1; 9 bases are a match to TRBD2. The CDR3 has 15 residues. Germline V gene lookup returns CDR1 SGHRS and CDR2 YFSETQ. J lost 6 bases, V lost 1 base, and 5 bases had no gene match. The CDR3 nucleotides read TGCGCCAGCAGCTTGACTAGCGGGCCGGGCAATGAGCAGTTCTTC. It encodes CASSLTSGPGNEQFF.

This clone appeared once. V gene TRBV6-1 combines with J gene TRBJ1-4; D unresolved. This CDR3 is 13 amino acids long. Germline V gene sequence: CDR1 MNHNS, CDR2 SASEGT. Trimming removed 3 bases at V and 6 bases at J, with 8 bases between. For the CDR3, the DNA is TGTGCCAGCAGTGATAATTTTGATGAAAAACTGTTTTTT. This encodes CASSDNFDEKLFF.

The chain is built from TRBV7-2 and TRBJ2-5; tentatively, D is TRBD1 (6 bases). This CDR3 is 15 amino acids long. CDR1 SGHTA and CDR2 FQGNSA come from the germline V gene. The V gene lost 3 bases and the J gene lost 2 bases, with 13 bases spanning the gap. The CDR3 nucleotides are TGTGCCAGCAGCTTCGAGGGGACATCACAAGAGACCCAGTACTTC. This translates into CASSFEGTSQETQYF.

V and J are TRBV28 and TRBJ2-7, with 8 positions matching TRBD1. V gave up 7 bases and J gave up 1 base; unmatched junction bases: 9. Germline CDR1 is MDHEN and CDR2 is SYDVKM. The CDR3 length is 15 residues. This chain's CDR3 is CASTRQGTGSYEQYF. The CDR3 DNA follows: TGTGCCAGCACCCGACAGGGGACCGGTTCCTACGAGCAGTACTTC.

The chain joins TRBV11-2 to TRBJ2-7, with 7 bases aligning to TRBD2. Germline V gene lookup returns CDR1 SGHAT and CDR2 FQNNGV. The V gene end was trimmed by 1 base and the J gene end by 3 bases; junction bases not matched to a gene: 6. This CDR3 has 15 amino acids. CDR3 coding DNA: TGTGCCAGCAGCTTAGGGGCTAGCGGACACTACGAGCAGTACTTC. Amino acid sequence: CASSLGASGHYEQYF. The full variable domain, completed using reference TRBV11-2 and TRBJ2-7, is EAGVAQSPRYKIIEKRQSVAFWCNPISGHATLYWYQQILGQGPKLLIQFQNNGVVDDSQLPKDRFSAERLKGVDSTLKIQPAKLEDSAVYLCASSLGASGHYEQYFGPGTRLTVT.

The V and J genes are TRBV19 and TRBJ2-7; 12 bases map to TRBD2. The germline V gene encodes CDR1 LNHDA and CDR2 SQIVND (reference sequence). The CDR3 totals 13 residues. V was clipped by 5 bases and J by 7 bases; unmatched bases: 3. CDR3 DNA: TGTGCCAGTAGTCTAGCGGGAGGGGGAGAGCAGTACTTC. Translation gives CASSLAGGGEQYF.

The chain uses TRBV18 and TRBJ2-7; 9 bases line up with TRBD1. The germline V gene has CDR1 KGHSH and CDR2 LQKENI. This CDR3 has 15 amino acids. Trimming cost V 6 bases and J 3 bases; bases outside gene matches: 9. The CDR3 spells CASSQPGQGHYEQYF. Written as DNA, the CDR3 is TGTGCCAGCTCTCAACCGGGACAGGGACACTACGAGCAGTACTTC.

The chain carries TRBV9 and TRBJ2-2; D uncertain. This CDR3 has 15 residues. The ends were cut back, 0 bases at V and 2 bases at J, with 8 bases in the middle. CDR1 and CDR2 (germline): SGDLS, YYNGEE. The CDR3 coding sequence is TGTGCCAGCAGCGTAGGAGGTACTAACACCGGGGAGCTGTTTTTT. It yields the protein CASSVGGTNTGELFF.

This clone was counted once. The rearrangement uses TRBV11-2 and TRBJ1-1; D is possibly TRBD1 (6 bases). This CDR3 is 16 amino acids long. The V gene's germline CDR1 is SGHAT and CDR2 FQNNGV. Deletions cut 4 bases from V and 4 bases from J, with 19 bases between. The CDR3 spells CASSWGGGGPSTEAFF. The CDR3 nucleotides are TGTGCCAGCAGCTGGGGTGGCGGGGGGCCTAGCACTGAAGCTTTCTTT.

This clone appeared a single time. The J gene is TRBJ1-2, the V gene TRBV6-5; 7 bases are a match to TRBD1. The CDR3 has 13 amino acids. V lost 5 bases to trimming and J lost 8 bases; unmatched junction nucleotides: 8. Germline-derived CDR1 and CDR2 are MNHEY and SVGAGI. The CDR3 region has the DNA TGTGCCAGCAGTCAACAGGGGATGCAGGGCTACACCTTC. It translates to CASSQQGMQGYTF.